The 17 T cell receptor beta chains in this list originate from one sample, sequenced in a study of graft-versus-host responses after intestinal transplantation. Using immunoSEQ multiplex PCR, the repertoire was profiled, and TCRdb retains in-frame clones only, with some absent. In the table there are 80,000 to 100,000 clones, under 85% of which are singletons. Their recognized antigens are unknown. This specimen was unstimulated CD8+ T cells sorted from spleen or lymph node cells, taken before intestinal transplant. These TCRs come from a human donor who received an intestinal transplant.

The V and J genes are TRBV7-6 and TRBJ2-2; D is perhaps TRBD1 (6 bases). CDR1 is SGHVS and CDR2 is FNYEAQ in the germline V gene. This CDR3 has 17 amino acids. V lost 5 bases to trimming and J lost 3 bases, with 19 bases between them. DNA for the CDR3: TGTGCCAGCAGCCCGAGGGGCAGGGGTCTGTACACCGGGGAGCTGTTTTTT. As protein: CASSPRGRGLYTGELFF.

This clone was counted a few times. V and J are TRBV19 and TRBJ2-7; weak D call: TRBD1 (6 bases). Germline V CDR1 and CDR2: LNHDA, SQIVND (reference sequence). The V end lost 2 bases, the J end lost 0 bases, and 11 bases lay between the germline ends. The CDR3 runs 15 residues. CDR3 sequence reads: CASSIWAGDSYEQYF. DNA of the CDR3: TGTGCCAGTAGTATATGGGCAGGGGACTCCTACGAGCAGTACTTC.

The rearrangement uses TRBV7-3 and TRBJ2-3; 11 nucleotides line up with TRBD2. The CDR3 spans 14 residues. With V trimmed by 6 bases and J by 6 bases, 5 bases remained unmatched. Germline CDR1 SGHTA, CDR2 FQGTGA. Written as DNA, the CDR3 is TGTGCCAGCAGGGTAGCGGGAGGGGTGGATACGCAGTATTTT. Its protein is CASRVAGGVDTQYF.

This clone showed up just once. V and J are TRBV7-9 and TRBJ2-7; D remains ambiguous. The germline V gene encodes CDR1 SEHNR and CDR2 FQNEAQ (reference sequence). The CDR3 runs to 12 residues. The germline V and J ends were trimmed by 1 base and 4 bases, with 5 bases remaining between them. CDR3 amino acids: CASSLGRYEQYF. The CDR3 region has the DNA TGTGCCAGCAGCTTAGGAAGGTACGAGCAGTACTTC.

The table lists this clone with a count of one. V gene TRBV10-3 combines with J gene TRBJ1-5; 9 bases align to TRBD1. Germline lookup yields CDR1 ENHRY and CDR2 SYGVKD. Trimming at V came to 6 bases and at J to 3 bases, leaving 3 bases not matched to a gene. This CDR3 is 14 amino acids long. The CDR3 DNA sequence: TGTGCCATCAGGGGGACAGGGACCAATCAGCCCCAGCATTTT. This gives the protein CAIRGTGTNQPQHF.

J is TRBJ1-6 and V is TRBV9, with D unclear. V dropped 7 bases and J dropped 6 bases, with 8 bases sitting between them. Germline-derived CDR1 and CDR2 are SGDLS and YYNGEE. CDR3 length: 12 residues. CDR3 amino acids: CASGQSNSPLHF. In DNA form, the CDR3 reads TGTGCCAGCGGGCAGAGTAATTCACCCCTCCACTTT.

The chain links TRBV6-6 to TRBJ2-7; no firm D call. The germline V gene has CDR1 MNHNY and CDR2 SVGAGI (reference sequence). V was pared by 6 bases and J by 0 bases, with 18 bases between. This CDR3 comprises 16 residues. CDR3 loop: CASSPPHIESSYEQYF. DNA for the CDR3: TGTGCCAGCAGCCCACCCCACATAGAAAGCTCCTACGAGCAGTACTTC.

V gene TRBV28 combines with J gene TRBJ2-5; TRBD1 might be the D (7 bases). The end of the DNA aligns better with TRBJ2-7, so the J call may be wrong. Germline-derived CDR1 and CDR2 are MDHEN and SYDVKM. The CDR3 extends over 14 amino acids. The CDR3 nucleotides read TGTGCCAGCAGTTTATGGGAGGGGGCATACGAGCAGTACTTC. Its translation: CASSLWEGAYEQYF.

The chain combines TRBV2 with TRBJ2-7; TRBD1 or TRBD2 may be the D gene (5 bases each). Trimming removed 5 bases at V and 2 bases at J, with 16 bases between. Germline V gene data show CDR1 as SNHLY and CDR2 as FYNNEI. The CDR3 is made up of 15 amino acids. The CDR3 DNA follows: TGTGCCAGCAGTCCTGGGACGCAAACCCCCTACGAGCAGTACTTC. Encoded protein: CASSPGTQTPYEQYF.

The chain combines TRBV28 with TRBJ2-1; 7 positions agree with TRBD1. V lost 6 bases, J lost 0 bases, and 5 bases stayed unmatched. Germline-derived CDR1 and CDR2 are MDHEN and SYDVKM. CDR3 length equals 15 residues. In nucleotides, the CDR3 is TGTGCCAGCAGCCTGACAGGGCCCTCCTACAATGAGCAGTTCTTC. Its translation: CASSLTGPSYNEQFF.

The genes are TRBV11-2 and TRBJ2-3; maybe TRBD2 (6 bases). Germline assignment: CDR1 SGHAT and CDR2 FQNNGV. The CDR3 is 14 amino acids. V lost 3 bases and J 1 base, leaving 8 bases between the germline ends. For the CDR3, the DNA is TGTGCCAGCAGCTTCGTAGCGGGCACAGATACGCAGTATTTT. Amino acid sequence: CASSFVAGTDTQYF.

The chain recombines TRBV5-1 with TRBJ2-1; D possibly corresponds to TRBD1 (6 bases). CDR1 is SGHRS, CDR2 YFSETQ, per germline. The CDR3 totals 15 residues. The V end was cut by 5 bases, the J end by 6 bases, with 18 bases between. The CDR3 reads CASRSRGTITNEQFF. In DNA, the CDR3 is TGCGCCAGCAGATCCAGGGGCACCATTACCAATGAGCAGTTCTTC.

The CDR3 reads CASSPGTGHEYEQYF. The CDR3, as DNA: TGTGCCAGCAGTCCTGGGACAGGGCACGAGTACGAGCAGTACTTC. V gene TRBV6-5 combines with J gene TRBJ2-7, with 9 nucleotides matching TRBD1. The germline gives CDR1 MNHEY, CDR2 SVGAGI. The CDR3 has 15 residues. With V trimmed by 5 bases and J by 4 bases, 9 bases remained unmatched.

V usage is TRBV6-1 and J usage is TRBJ1-2; D not certain. Trimming removed 3 bases from V and 10 bases from J, with 12 bases in between. Per the germline V gene, CDR1 is MNHNS and CDR2 is SASEGT. CDR3 size: 12 residues. In nucleotides, the CDR3 is TGTGCCAGCAGTGATCCCTCTGTTTACTACACCTTC. Its translation is CASSDPSVYYTF.

The genes are TRBV7-2 and TRBJ1-6, with 11 bases lining up with TRBD1. Germline V gives CDR1 SGHTA, CDR2 FQGNSA. Unmatched junction bases numbered 5, after V lost 1 base and J lost 0 bases. The CDR3 is made up of 19 amino acids. CDR3 sequence reads: CASSLGTGGERSYNSPLHF. CDR3 DNA: TGTGCCAGCAGCTTAGGGACAGGGGGCGAGCGCTCCTATAATTCACCCCTCCACTTT.

The chain carries TRBV7-2 and TRBJ2-7; 8 positions agree with TRBD2. V dropped 5 bases and J dropped 7; count of bases not matched to a gene: 19. This CDR3 region has 17 residues. CDR1 and CDR2 from the germline V gene are SGHTA and FQGNSA. CDR3 residues: CASSPRPLAGWDGEQYF. The CDR3 region has the DNA TGTGCCAGCAGCCCCCGCCCTCTAGCGGGTTGGGATGGTGAGCAGTACTTC.

The chain has TRBV4-2 and TRBJ1-3; TRBD1 aligns across 7 bases. In germline, CDR1 is LGHNA, CDR2 YNFKEQ. V dropped 0 bases and J dropped 3; count of bases not matched to a gene: 20. The CDR3 is 21 amino acids. This chain's CDR3 is CASSQDRLGGGAVFVGNTIYF. As DNA, the CDR3 is TGTGCCAGCAGCCAAGATCGGCTTGGAGGGGGCGCAGTATTTGTTGGAAACACCATATATTTT.